One sample yielded the 27 T cell receptor beta chains listed below, sequenced in a study of shared clonotypes between healthy human individuals. Sequencing used immunoSEQ multiplex PCR; TCRdb keeps in-frame clones, though not all of them. The sample yields about 110,000 clones, more than 65% seen once. Sample: memory CD8+ T cells sorted from blood. Subset described: CD45RO+ cells pooled with CCR7-negative TemRA cells. The receptors were sampled from a woman aged 25 to 39 in good health.

This clone was seen just once. The rearrangement joins TRBV5-1 to TRBJ1-4; 8 nucleotides agree with TRBD1. Per germline, CDR1 SGHRS and CDR2 YFSETQ. V lost 4 bases to trimming and J lost 8 bases; unmatched junction nucleotides: 7. The CDR3 sequence is 14 residues long. CDR3 amino acids: CASSPDRVREKLFF. CDR3 sequence (DNA): TGCGCCAGCAGCCCGGACAGGGTGCGCGAAAAACTGTTTTTT.

This clone has a handful of counts. The V and J genes are TRBV13 and TRBJ2-7, with a tentative D call TRBD2 (7 bases). CDR3 length: 18 residues. Between the trimmed V and J ends, which lost 8 bases and 0 bases, there was a span of 26 bases. Germline V gives CDR1 PRHDT, CDR2 FYEKMQ (reference sequence). The CDR3 nucleotides read TGTGCCAGCGCAAAACCAGGGGCTAGCTGGACTAGCTCCTACGAGCAGTACTTC. Encoded protein: CASAKPGASWTSSYEQYF.

The chain's CDR3 is CASSVGGADEYEQYF. The CDR3 nucleotides read TGTGCCAGCAGCGTAGGAGGAGCTGACGAATACGAGCAGTACTTC. This sequence joins TRBV9 and TRBJ2-7; D is undetermined. Trimming stripped 0 bases from V and 4 bases from J, with 14 bases between. The CDR3 runs 15 residues. Germline-derived CDR1 and CDR2 are SGDLS and YYNGEE.

There are a few counts of this clone. The sample contains more than one DNA sequence encoding this CDR3. The rearrangement uses TRBV7-6 and TRBJ2-5; no clear D. Judging by the DNA end, TRBJ2-7 fits better; the J call may be wrong. The CDR3 is 13 residues long. The germline CDR1 and CDR2 sequences are SGHVS and FNYEAQ. The CDR3 DNA reads TGTGCCAGCAGCTCCGGACCGAACTACGAGCAGTACTTC. This translates into CASSSGPNYEQYF.

The chain couples TRBV2 to TRBJ1-5; TRBD1 matches at 8 bases. In germline, CDR1 is SNHLY, CDR2 FYNNEI. This CDR3 is built from 17 residues. With V trimmed by 3 bases and J by 4 bases, 11 bases remained unmatched. CDR3 sequence (DNA): TGTGCCAGCAGTGAGTCTACAGGGGGGGTGTCAAATCAGCCCCAGCATTTT. Its protein is CASSESTGGVSNQPQHF.

In this sample, this clone turned up a few times. The V gene is TRBV5-4, the J gene TRBJ2-1; no reliable D call. This CDR3 has 11 amino acids. The germline V gene encodes CDR1 SGHNT and CDR2 YYREEE (reference sequence). V was cut by 4 bases and J by 6 bases, with 5 bases left in between. CDR3 in amino acids: CASSTLNEQFF. The CDR3 nucleotides read TGTGCCAGCAGCACTCTCAATGAGCAGTTCTTC.

The genes are TRBV9 and TRBJ2-2; D is undetermined. Per germline, CDR1 SGDLS and CDR2 YYNGEE. The CDR3 is 13 residues long. Trimming cost V 3 bases and J 9 bases, with 12 bases left between them. CDR3 in amino acids: CASSGTANWELFF. The CDR3, as DNA: TGTGCCAGCAGCGGAACAGCCAACTGGGAGCTGTTTTTT.

This rearrangement joins TRBV7-8 to TRBJ2-7; D possibly matches TRBD1 or TRBD2 (5 bases each). The length of the CDR3 is 14 residues. Trimming took 6 bases from V and 6 from J, leaving 18 bases between them. In germline, CDR1 is SGHVS, CDR2 FQNEAQ. The CDR3 protein is CASSHWTGHLEQYF. CDR3 bases: TGTGCCAGCAGTCATTGGACTGGACACCTCGAGCAGTACTTC. The whole variable domain, filled in from reference TRBV7-8 and TRBJ2-7, reads GAGVSQSPRYKVAKRGQDVALRCDPISGHVSLFWYQQALGQGPEFLTYFQNEAQLDKSGLPSDRFFAERPEGSVSTLKIQRTQQEDSAVYLCASSHWTGHLEQYFGPGTRLTVT.

The sample holds one count of this clone. The chain has TRBV7-9 and TRBJ1-2; D possibly corresponds to TRBD1 (6 bases). Germline assignment: CDR1 SEHNR and CDR2 FQNEAQ (reference sequence). This CDR3 has 17 amino acids. The CDR3 reads CVPSPTGMHESNYGYTF. The CDR3 region has the DNA TGTGTCCCCTCCCCGACAGGAATGCATGAATCTAACTATGGCTACACCTTC. The full variable domain, rest sourced from reference TRBV7-9 and TRBJ1-2, is DTGVSQNPRHKITKRGQNVTFRCDPISEHNRLYWYRQTLGQGPEFLTYFQNEAQLEKSRLLSDRFSAERPKGSFSTLEIQRTEQGDSAMYLCVPSPTGMHESNYGYTFGSGTRLTVV.

The chain is built from TRBV4-1 and TRBJ2-3, with 7 bases matching TRBD2. The V and J ends lost 4 bases and 2 bases, in that order; junction bases with no gene match: 6. Looked up from germline, CDR1 is MGHRA and CDR2 is YSYEKL. The CDR3 is 15 amino acids. The DNA for the CDR3 is TGCGCCAGCAGCCCAGTGGGGGGGGACACAGATACGCAGTATTTT. This encodes CASSPVGGDTDTQYF.

The chain carries TRBV6-6 and TRBJ1-2, with 10 bases lining up with TRBD1. Trimming took 4 bases from V and 5 from J; bases not matched to a gene: 10. This CDR3 has 16 residues. From germline, CDR1 is MNHNY and CDR2 SVGAGI (reference sequence). The CDR3 region has the DNA TGTGCCAGCAGTTCCACGGCACGGGACAGGGGTTATGGCTACACCTTC. Its translation is CASSSTARDRGYGYTF.

This clone showed up just a few times. The chain employs TRBV7-8 and TRBJ2-2; the match to TRBD2 covers 16 bases. V was clipped by 5 bases and J by 7 bases; unmatched bases: 7. This CDR3 contains 17 residues. Germline values: CDR1 SGHVS, CDR2 FQNEAQ. The CDR3 DNA sequence: TGTGCCAGCAGCGTGGGACTAGCGGGAGGGCCCGGCGGGGAGCTGTTTTTT. Protein sequence: CASSVGLAGGPGGELFF.

This chain links TRBV19 with TRBJ1-5; D call uncertain. V was cut by 1 base and J by 0 bases, with 10 bases left in between. The CDR3 is made up of 16 amino acids. In germline, CDR1 is LNHDA, CDR2 SQIVND (reference sequence). CDR3 sequence (DNA): TGTGCCAGTAGTATAGGACGGTACTATAGCAATCAGCCCCAGCATTTT. It yields the protein CASSIGRYYSNQPQHF. The whole variable domain, remainder taken from reference TRBV19 and TRBJ1-5, is DGGITQSPKYLFRKEGQNVTLSCEQNLNHDAMYWYRQDPGQGLRLIYYSQIVNDFQKGDIAEGYSVSREKKESFPLTVTSAQKNPTAFYLCASSIGRYYSNQPQHFGDGTRLSIL.

The chain recombines TRBV11-2 with TRBJ2-1, with D perhaps being TRBD1 or TRBD2 (5 bases each). V shed 5 bases and J shed 6 bases, with 14 bases lying between them. This CDR3 contains 14 residues. Germline V CDR1 and CDR2: SGHAT, FQNNGV. CDR3 coding DNA: TGTGCCAGCAGCCCCCCCTCGGGGCGCAATGAGCAGTTCTTC. It codes for CASSPPSGRNEQFF.

The rearrangement links TRBV5-1 to TRBJ1-5; D is perhaps TRBD1 (5 bases). Trimming shortened V by 0 bases and J by 0 bases, and 7 bases separated the two germline ends. In germline, CDR1 is SGHRS, CDR2 YFSETQ. CDR3 length: 15 residues. Here the CDR3 DNA reads TGCGCCAGCAGCTTGGCAGGGAATAGCAATCAGCCCCAGCATTTT. It encodes CASSLAGNSNQPQHF. The full variable domain, with the rest looked up from reference TRBV5-1 and TRBJ1-5, is KAGVTQTPRYLIKTRGQQVTLSCSPISGHRSVSWYQQTPGQGLQFLFEYFSETQRNKGNFPGRFSGRQFSNSRSEMNVSTLELGDSALYLCASSLAGNSNQPQHFGDGTRLSIL.

This CDR3 is CASSQFHEGLNQPQHF. The CDR3, as DNA: TGTGCCAGCAGCCAATTCCATGAGGGGCTCAATCAGCCCCAGCATTTT. V gene TRBV11-2 combines with J gene TRBJ1-5; TRBD1 might be the D (5 bases). CDR3 length: 16 amino acids. The germline V gene encodes CDR1 SGHAT and CDR2 FQNNGV. Trimming stripped 5 bases from V and 3 bases from J, with 17 bases between.

This clone was recorded a few times. The CDR3: CASSQKRQGTHQPQHF. The CDR3 DNA is TGTGCCAGCAGCCAGAAAAGACAGGGGACCCATCAGCCCCAGCATTTT. The chain is built from TRBV6-4 and TRBJ1-5, with TRBD1 identical over 8 bases. Germline V gene lookup returns CDR1 MRHNA and CDR2 SNTAGT. This CDR3 is built from 16 residues. V lost 6 bases and J lost 5; bases outside the gene matches: 12.

Notes on this clone: Other DNA sequences in the same sample also yield this CDR3. This chain joins TRBV9 and TRBJ1-1; D is uncertain. CDR3 length: 14 residues. V was shortened by 2 bases and J by 1 base, with 9 bases between the two germline ends. From germline, CDR1 is SGDLS and CDR2 YYNGEE. The CDR3 region is CASSVSWGNTEAFF. The CDR3 DNA reads TGTGCCAGCAGCGTCTCTTGGGGGAACACTGAAGCTTTCTTT.

This chain connects TRBV30 to TRBJ2-7; D is unclear. Germline CDR1 and CDR2: GTSNPN and SVGIG (reference sequence). V was trimmed by 4 bases and J by 5 bases, leaving 9 bases between them. This CDR3 spans 11 amino acids. The CDR3 loop is CAWMWRNEQYF. The CDR3 DNA sequence: TGTGCCTGGATGTGGAGAAACGAGCAGTACTTC.

V is TRBV9 and J is TRBJ2-1, with 9 bases identical to TRBD2. Germline CDR1 SGDLS, CDR2 YYNGEE. V lost 0 bases, J lost 4 bases, and 5 bases stayed unmatched. This CDR3 comprises 16 residues. Written as DNA, the CDR3 is TGTGCCAGCAGCGTAGACTTGCGGGAGGGGTACAATGAGCAGTTCTTC. As protein: CASSVDLREGYNEQFF.

The genes are TRBV5-1 and TRBJ1-2; D is ambiguous. The germline V gene encodes CDR1 SGHRS and CDR2 YFSETQ. The CDR3 consists of 16 residues. The germline V and J ends were trimmed by 3 bases and 8 bases, with 23 bases remaining between them. This CDR3 is CASSSSAHNIANGYTF. Written as DNA, the CDR3 is TGCGCCAGCAGCTCTTCGGCCCACAACATTGCAAACGGCTACACCTTC.

The chain carries TRBV5-6 and TRBJ2-1, with 11 bases matching TRBD2. J gave up 2 bases and V 3 bases, and 7 bases lay outside the gene matches. The CDR3 length is 17 residues. The germline V gene has CDR1 SGHDT and CDR2 YYEEEE. The CDR3 is CASSSPKTSGAYNEQFF. The CDR3 DNA follows: TGTGCCAGCAGCTCGCCGAAGACTAGCGGGGCCTACAATGAGCAGTTCTTC.

This clone was observed a single time. The rearrangement uses TRBV14 and TRBJ1-1; D is unclear. Germline V gives CDR1 SGHDN, CDR2 FVKESK. The V end lost 2 bases, the J end lost 1 base, and 8 bases lay between the germline ends. This CDR3 has 14 amino acids. The CDR3 DNA follows: TGTGCCAGCAGCCAATGGCACTCGAACACTGAAGCTTTCTTT. Protein sequence: CASSQWHSNTEAFF.

This clone was counted many times. The CDR3 is CASSSTITDTQYF. CDR3 nucleotides: TGCGCCAGCAGTTCAACGATTACAGATACGCAGTATTTT. The V and J genes are TRBV5-1 and TRBJ2-3; D gene ambiguous. The CDR3 extends over 13 amino acids. Germline V gene lookup returns CDR1 SGHRS and CDR2 YFSETQ. The V and J ends lost 5 bases and 3 bases respectively, with 10 bases between them. The whole variable domain, remainder taken from reference TRBV5-1 and TRBJ2-3, is KAGVTQTPRYLIKTRGQQVTLSCSPISGHRSVSWYQQTPGQGLQFLFEYFSETQRNKGNFPGRFSGRQFSNSRSEMNVSTLELGDSALYLCASSSTITDTQYFGPGTRLTVL.

The chain employs TRBV27 and TRBJ1-2, with D tentatively TRBD1 (5 bases). V lost 7 bases and J 7 bases, leaving 13 bases between the germline ends. The germline V gene encodes CDR1 MNHEY and CDR2 SMNVEV (reference sequence). The CDR3 runs to 12 residues. In DNA, the CDR3 is TGTGCCAGCAAGGGGAGGCTCGGTGGCTACACCTTC. This codes for CASKGRLGGYTF.

The J gene is TRBJ2-1, the V gene TRBV4-1; TRBD1 might be the D (5 bases). CDR1 is MGHRA and CDR2 is YSYEKL in the germline V gene. Trimming left V 3 bases short and J 7 bases short, with 10 bases between. The CDR3 has 13 amino acids. The CDR3 protein is CASSHQGWNEQFF. CDR3 DNA: TGCGCCAGCAGCCATCAGGGTTGGAATGAGCAGTTCTTC.

V gene TRBV28 combines with J gene TRBJ1-2; D unclear. CDR3 size: 15 residues. Trimming removed 1 base at V and 4 bases at J, with 13 bases between. Germline V gene data show CDR1 as MDHEN and CDR2 as SYDVKM. This chain's CDR3 is CASSLSSSRPYGYTF. The CDR3 coding sequence is TGTGCCAGCAGTTTATCCTCTAGCAGGCCCTATGGCTACACCTTC.